These T cell receptor beta chains were read from a single sample in a study of blood T cell repertoires in COVID-19. The protocol was immunoSEQ multiplex PCR, while the TCRdb copy is restricted to in-frame clones and leaves out a portion. The sample lists 46,000 or so clones; approximately 85% were seen once. Material for sequencing was peripheral blood. The receptor set was obtained from a woman aged 80 or over with COVID-19, enrolled during active disease. The CDR3 runs from the conserved cysteine through the conserved F or W. The D gene is left open where the match is weak. For some rows the clone size is stated as once, few or many, or as a class when expanded; others skip it.

v_gene	j_gene	abundance	d_gene	CDR3nt	CDR3aa
TRBV7-6	TRBJ2-1	.	TRBD2	TGTGCCAGCAGCTTAGCGGGGGGGAATGAGCAGTTCTTC	CASSLAGGNEQFF
TRBV18	TRBJ1-1	few	.	TGTGCCAGCTCACCTGAGAGGGCCCGCACTGAAGCTTTCTTT	CASSPERARTEAFF
TRBV6-1	TRBJ2-3	few	TRBD2	TGTGCCAGCAGTGTAGCGAGCGGGGGAAGCACAGATACGCAGTATTTT	CASSVASGGSTDTQYF
TRBV24-1	TRBJ2-1	.	TRBD2	TGTGCCACCAGTGTCGGGACCGGGACTAGCGCCTACAATGAGCAGTTCTTC	CATSVGTGTSAYNEQFF
TRBV25-1	TRBJ2-3	.	TRBD1	TGTGCCAGCAGTCTCGGGGACAGGGGGGTCACAGATACGCAGTATTTT	CASSLGDRGVTDTQYF
TRBV4-1	TRBJ2-3	.	.	TGCGCCAGCAGCCAAACACGGGGGATCGCAGATACGCAGTATTTT	CASSQTRGIADTQYF
TRBV4-2	TRBJ2-5	.	.	TGTGCCAGCAGCCAAGATCTAGCCTCGGGGACCCAGTACTTC	CASSQDLASGTQYF
TRBV5-4	TRBJ2-7	.	TRBD2	TGTGCCAGCAGCTTGAAGCGGGGCTCCTACGAGCAGTACTTC	CASSLKRGSYEQYF
TRBV18	TRBJ1-1	.	.	TGTGCCAGCTCACCACCCGGGAGTTTGAACACTGAAGCTTTCTTT	CASSPPGSLNTEAFF
TRBV11-3	TRBJ1-3	.	.	TGTGCCAGCAGCTTAGGAGGCTCTGGAAACACCATATATTTT	CASSLGGSGNTIYF
TRBV5-1	TRBJ1-4	few	.	TGCGCCAGCAGCCCGATACTGGGCGAAAAACTGTTTTTT	CASSPILGEKLFF
TRBV3-1/TRBV3-2	TRBJ1-5	.	TRBD1	TGTGCCAGCAGCCAAGCAGGGGGAAGGCAGCCCCAGCATTTT	CASSQAGGRQPQHF
TRBV28	TRBJ2-7	.	.	TGTGCCAGCAGTTTAATTAAGATCTCGGACGAGCAGTACTTC	CASSLIKISDEQYF
TRBV9	TRBJ1-3	.	.	TGTGCCAGCAGCGAGGGGTCCGGCGGGGCCGTTGGAAACACCATATATTTT	CASSEGSGGAVGNTIYF
TRBV7-9	TRBJ1-1	few	.	TGTGCCAGCAGCCGAGAGAGGGTCACTGAAGCTTTCTTT	CASSRERVTEAFF
TRBV6-5	TRBJ2-1	.	.	TGTGCCAGCCTAAGGGGCAATGAGCAGTTCTTC	CASLRGNEQFF
TRBV4-1	TRBJ2-3	once	TRBD2	TGCGCCAGCAGCCTCGGACTAGCGGGAGCCACAGATACGCAGTATTTT	CASSLGLAGATDTQYF
TRBV7-9	TRBJ1-1	.	TRBD1	TGTGCCAGCAGCTTACCGAGACAGGGAAAGGGTGAAGCTTTCTTT	CASSLPRQGKGEAFF
TRBV21-1	TRBJ2-3	.	.	TGTGCCAGCAGCACCCTAGGACAGGCCAACTCCACAGATACGCAGTATTTT	CASSTLGQANSTDTQYF
TRBV5-6	TRBJ2-5	.	.	TGTGCCAGCAGGATGAACGGGGTGTCCCGGGAGACCCAGTACTTC	CASRMNGVSRETQYF
TRBV7-9	TRBJ2-4	.	.	TGTGCCAGCAGCTTAGTTCAGGTTGTAGCCAAAAACATTCAGTACTTC	CASSLVQVVAKNIQYF
TRBV2	TRBJ1-2	once	.	TGTGCCAGCAGGTGGACAGAGGGAAGCTATGGCTACACCTTC	CASRWTEGSYGYTF
TRBV2	TRBJ2-7	medium-sized	.	TGTGCCAGCAGTTATACAGAGAGCTCCTACGAGCAGTACTTC	CASSYTESSYEQYF
TRBV4-2	TRBJ1-1	.	.	TGTGCCAGCAGCCAAGAAGGGGGAGGGACTGAAGCTTTCTTT	CASSQEGGGTEAFF
TRBV7-2	TRBJ2-1	.	.	TGTGCCAGCAGCCGCGGCAGGGTCAGCTCCTACAATGAGCAGTTCTTC	CASSRGRVSSYNEQFF
TRBV11-3	TRBJ2-3	.	TRBD2	TGTGCCAGCAGCGTGACTAGCGGGTCGGATACGCAGTATTTT	CASSVTSGSDTQYF
TRBV5-1	TRBJ2-2	.	.	TGCGCCAGCAGCTCCGGGAGCCCCGCGAACACCGGGGAGCTGTTTTTT	CASSSGSPANTGELFF
TRBV28	TRBJ1-4	.	.	TGTGCCAGCAGACAGGGTGGGAATGAAAAACTGTTTTTT	CASRQGGNEKLFF
TRBV13	TRBJ2-3	.	.	TGTGCCAGCAGCTTAGGCCGACCGGGACTCAGGGATACGCAGTATTTT	CASSLGRPGLRDTQYF
TRBV29-1	TRBJ2-1	.	.	TGCAGCGTTGAATGGGAGGTGTACTACAATGAGCAGTTCTTC	CSVEWEVYYNEQFF
TRBV19	TRBJ1-5	.	.	TGTGCCAGTAGTCCGCGGGCAGTGATGAGCAATCAGCCCCAGCATTTT	CASSPRAVMSNQPQHF
TRBV5-1	TRBJ2-7	.	.	TGCGCCAGCAGCTTGGACCCCCAGGTCTACGAGCAGTACTTC	CASSLDPQVYEQYF
TRBV9	TRBJ2-7	.	TRBD2	TGTGCCAGCAGCGTAGAAGGGACTACGAACAACGAGCAGTACTTC	CASSVEGTTNNEQYF
TRBV5-6	TRBJ2-7	.	.	TGTGCCAGCAGCTTGGAGTTAGCACCCTACGAGCAGTACTTC	CASSLELAPYEQYF
TRBV5-4	TRBJ2-5	.	.	TGTGCCAGCTCCCAGGTGGGGGGGCCGATGGTGGGGAAGACCCAGTACTTC	CASSQVGGPMVGKTQYF
TRBV5-6	TRBJ1-2	.	.	TGTGCCAGCAGCTTCCGGGTTCCCTCGGTTGGCTACACCTTC	CASSFRVPSVGYTF
TRBV5-1	TRBJ1-1	.	.	TGCGCCAGCAGCTTCACAGGGAGTAGCGTATATTTCACTGAAGCTTTCTTT	CASSFTGSSVYFTEAFF
TRBV25-1	TRBJ2-1	.	.	TGTGCCACCTCAAGAGGGTCAGTCAGTGAGCAGTTCTTC	CATSRGSVSEQFF
TRBV7-9	TRBJ1-2	.	.	TGTGCCAGCAGCTTAACGTTCCCTAACCTCTATGGCTACACCTTC	CASSLTFPNLYGYTF
TRBV5-1	TRBJ2-3	.	TRBD1	TGCGCCAGCAGCTTGGGGGGGACAGGGGCCCCAGATACGCAGTATTTT	CASSLGGTGAPDTQYF
TRBV2	TRBJ1-4	.	TRBD1	TGTGCCAGCAGCGGGACAGGGGGCGTGTATGAAAAACTGTTTTTT	CASSGTGGVYEKLFF
TRBV6-2/TRBV6-3	TRBJ2-3	.	.	TGTGCCAGCACCCCCTCCGGTAGAGATACGCAGTATTTT	CASTPSGRDTQYF
TRBV6-2/TRBV6-3	TRBJ2-7	.	TRBD1	TGTGCCAGCAGTTACCGACAGGGCCCCTACGAGCAGTACTTC	CASSYRQGPYEQYF
TRBV7-3	TRBJ2-1	.	.	TGTGCCAGCAGCGCGGACACCAACAATGAGCAGTTCTTC	CASSADTNNEQFF
TRBV5-1	TRBJ1-5	few	.	TGCGCCAGCAGCGTAGAGCCAGGGACGGCGGGGACCCAGCATTTT	CASSVEPGTAGTQHF
TRBV5-6	TRBJ1-4	.	TRBD1	TGTGCCAGCAGCTTGGACAGGGGGTACGAAAAACTGTTTTTT	CASSLDRGYEKLFF
TRBV3-1/TRBV3-2	TRBJ1-1	.	TRBD1	TGTGCCAGCAGCCAAGGACAGGGTAGCACTGAAGCTTTCTTT	CASSQGQGSTEAFF
TRBV5-1	TRBJ1-4	.	.	TGCGCCAGCAGGCCAGGGGACCTTAATGAAAAACTGTTTTTT	CASRPGDLNEKLFF
TRBV7-9	TRBJ2-7	.	TRBD2	TGTGCCAGCAGCTTGGGGCTAGCGGGAGCCCACTCCTACGAGCAGTACTTC	CASSLGLAGAHSYEQYF
TRBV10-1	TRBJ2-3	.	TRBD1	TGCGCCAGCAGATTAGGAAGGACAGGGGGGGTCGCAGATACGCAGTATTTT	CASRLGRTGGVADTQYF
TRBV2	TRBJ1-1	.	.	TGTGCCAGCAGAGGGACACTTGGCCCGAACACTGAAGCTTTCTTT	CASRGTLGPNTEAFF
TRBV29-1	TRBJ1-2	.	.	TGCAGCGTTGAAGGGGGGCTCGGCTATGGCTACACCTTC	CSVEGGLGYGYTF
TRBV6-6	TRBJ1-1	.	.	TGTGCCACCGAAACAGGACTGAACACTGAAGCTTTCTTT	CATETGLNTEAFF
TRBV5-1	TRBJ2-1	.	TRBD2	TGCGCCAGCAGCATGGAGGCGGGAGGGGGCTACAATGAGCAGTTCTTC	CASSMEAGGGYNEQFF